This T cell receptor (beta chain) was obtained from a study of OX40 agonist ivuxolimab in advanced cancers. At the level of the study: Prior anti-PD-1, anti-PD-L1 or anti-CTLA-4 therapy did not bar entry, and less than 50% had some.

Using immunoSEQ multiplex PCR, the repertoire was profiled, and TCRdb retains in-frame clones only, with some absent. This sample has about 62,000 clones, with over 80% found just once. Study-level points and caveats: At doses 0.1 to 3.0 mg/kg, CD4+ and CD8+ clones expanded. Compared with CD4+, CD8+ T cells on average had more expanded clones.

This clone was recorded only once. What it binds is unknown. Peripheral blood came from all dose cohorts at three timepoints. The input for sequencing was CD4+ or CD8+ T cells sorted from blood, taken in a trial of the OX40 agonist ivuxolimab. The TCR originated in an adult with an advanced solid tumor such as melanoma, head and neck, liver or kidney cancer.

The DNA for the CDR3 is TGTGCCAGCAGCTTAGGGAATCTGATGGGAAATGAAAAACTGTTTTTT. Residues: CASSLGNLMGNEKLFF. This sequence joins TRBV11-2 and TRBJ1-4, with D unclear. Trimming took 1 base from V and 5 from J, leaving 14 bases between them. Looked up from germline, CDR1 is SGHAT and CDR2 is FQNNGV. The CDR3 extends over 16 amino acids. Looking up the rest from reference TRBV11-2 and TRBJ1-4 gives the full variable domain: EAGVAQSPRYKIIEKRQSVAFWCNPISGHATLYWYQQILGQGPKLLIQFQNNGVVDDSQLPKDRFSAERLKGVDSTLKIQPAKLEDSAVYLCASSLGNLMGNEKLFFGSGTQLSVL.